The text below deals with one T cell receptor (beta chain). TCRdb's table, derived via immunoSEQ multiplex PCR, lists solely in-frame clones and lacks some. The data hold hundreds of thousands of clones, with over 85% observed a single time. Time point here: blood from clinic visit 5 months post-surgery; TSC patient then seizure free. V shed 4 bases, J shed 2 bases, and the junction held 2 bases outside the gene matches. CDR3 length equals 14 residues. The germline CDR1 and CDR2 sequences are LNHDA and SQIVND (reference sequence). The data derive from a study of brain T cells in children with intractable seizures.

The chain joins TRBV19 to TRBJ1-1, with 9 bases fitting TRBD1. Sequenced here: peripheral blood, sampled roughly 5 months after surgery. This TCR was recovered from a boy under two years old with tuberous sclerosis and intractable seizures. CDR3 coding DNA: TGTGCCAGTAGTAAGGGACAGGGAAACACTGAAGCTTTCTTT. Protein product: CASSKGQGNTEAFF.